This is a list of T cell receptor beta chains from one sample in a study of CD8+CD57+ T cells in acquired aplastic anemia. Using its own MiXCR run on the reads, TCRdb lists one record per CDR3 protein. The sample yields some 130,000 distinct CDR3 sequences, less than 45% seen once. The sequenced material came from sorted CD4+, CD8+, or CD8+CD57+ T cells (not recorded which) from PBMCs. The receptors derive from a human donor in good health, serving as a control. Both conserved end residues are part of each CDR3. Fields, in order: clone size, J gene, D gene, V gene, CDR3 protein, CDR3 DNA. The D gene is left open where the match is weak. Clone size is given for some rows only: seen once, a few or many times, or a class if the clone is expanded.

abundance: .
j_gene: TRBJ1-1
d_gene: TRBD1
v_gene: TRBV10-2
CDR3aa: CASTPGRDRAYTEAFF
CDR3nt: TGCGCCAGCACCCCGGGGCGGGACAGGGCATACACTGAAGCTTTCTTT

abundance: many
j_gene: TRBJ1-1
d_gene: .
v_gene: TRBV6-1
CDR3aa: CASKRLMNTEAFF
CDR3nt: TGTGCCAGCAAACGGCTCATGAACACTGAAGCTTTCTTT

abundance: many
j_gene: TRBJ2-7
d_gene: .
v_gene: TRBV12-3/TRBV12-4
CDR3aa: CASSLATSLYEQYF
CDR3nt: TGTGCCAGCAGTTTGGCGACTTCACTCTACGAGCAGTACTTC

abundance: once
j_gene: TRBJ2-1
d_gene: TRBD1
v_gene: TRBV11-1
CDR3aa: CASSLRQGEVNEQFF
CDR3nt: TGTGCCAGCAGCTTGCGACAGGGGGAGGTGAATGAGCAGTTCTTC

abundance: many
j_gene: TRBJ2-3
d_gene: .
v_gene: TRBV30
CDR3aa: CAWSEYRDTQYF
CDR3nt: TGTGCCTGGAGTGAATACAGGGATACGCAGTATTTT

abundance: many
j_gene: TRBJ1-1
d_gene: .
v_gene: TRBV6-1
CDR3aa: CASGRGAPWTEAFF
CDR3nt: TGTGCCAGCGGGAGAGGGGCCCCGTGGACTGAAGCTTTCTTT

abundance: many
j_gene: TRBJ2-7
d_gene: .
v_gene: TRBV25-1
CDR3aa: CASSLLSYEQYF
CDR3nt: TGTGCCAGCAGTCTCCTTAGCTACGAGCAGTACTTC

abundance: .
j_gene: TRBJ1-6
d_gene: .
v_gene: TRBV20-1
CDR3aa: CSARDGGRNSPLHF
CDR3nt: TGCAGTGCTAGAGATGGGGGCCGAAATTCACCCCTCCACTTT

abundance: many
j_gene: TRBJ1-6
d_gene: TRBD1
v_gene: TRBV5-1
CDR3aa: CASSLGGQGINSPLHF
CDR3nt: TGCGCCAGCAGCTTGGGAGGACAGGGAATCAATTCACCCCTCCACTTT

abundance: many
j_gene: TRBJ2-3
d_gene: .
v_gene: TRBV29-1
CDR3aa: CSVEGRNTDTQYF
CDR3nt: TGCAGCGTTGAGGGACGCAACACAGATACGCAGTATTTT

abundance: .
j_gene: TRBJ2-2
d_gene: .
v_gene: TRBV3-1
CDR3aa: CASTATRSTGTGELFF
CDR3nt: TGTGCCAGCACCGCCACCCGGTCTACGGGCACCGGGGAGCTGTTTTTT

abundance: .
j_gene: TRBJ2-7
d_gene: .
v_gene: TRBV15
CDR3aa: CATSRDRSQPYEQYF
CDR3nt: TGTGCCACCAGCAGGGATCGGAGTCAGCCCTACGAGCAGTACTTC

abundance: .
j_gene: TRBJ2-1
d_gene: .
v_gene: TRBV7-3
CDR3aa: CASSLNAGDRAGEQFF
CDR3nt: TGTGCCAGCAGCTTAAATGCGGGAGACAGGGCCGGCGAGCAGTTCTTC

abundance: many
j_gene: TRBJ2-3
d_gene: .
v_gene: TRBV9
CDR3aa: CASSLTLTDTQYF
CDR3nt: TGTGCCAGCAGCCTAACACTCACAGATACGCAGTATTTT

abundance: many
j_gene: TRBJ2-5
d_gene: TRBD2
v_gene: TRBV20-1
CDR3aa: CSAQRGSGAQETQYF
CDR3nt: TGCAGTGCTCAGAGGGGTAGCGGGGCGCAAGAGACCCAGTACTTC

abundance: few
j_gene: TRBJ2-1
d_gene: TRBD2
v_gene: TRBV20-1
CDR3aa: CRAAGGPYNEQFF
CDR3nt: TGCAGGGCAGCGGGAGGGCCCTACAATGAGCAGTTCTTC

abundance: once
j_gene: TRBJ2-7
d_gene: .
v_gene: TRBV5-1
CDR3aa: CASRRITSSYEQYF
CDR3nt: TGCGCCAGCAGGCGGATTACGAGCTCCTACGAGCAGTACTTC

abundance: .
j_gene: TRBJ2-7
d_gene: .
v_gene: TRBV9
CDR3aa: CASSAGYEQYF
CDR3nt: TGTGCCAGCAGCGCTGGCTACGAGCAGTACTTC

abundance: .
j_gene: TRBJ1-6
d_gene: TRBD1
v_gene: TRBV5-5
CDR3aa: CASSWVGQSNSPLHF
CDR3nt: TGTGCCAGCAGCTGGGTGGGACAGAGTAATTCGCCCCTCCACTTT

abundance: .
j_gene: TRBJ2-1
d_gene: TRBD2
v_gene: TRBV7-6
CDR3aa: CASSTRPGLAGGSYNEQFF
CDR3nt: TGTGCCAGCAGCACTCGCCCGGGACTAGCGGGAGGTTCCTACAATGAGCAGTTCTTC

abundance: .
j_gene: TRBJ2-3
d_gene: TRBD1
v_gene: TRBV4-1
CDR3aa: CASSRTGADTQYF
CDR3nt: TGCGCCAGCAGCCGAACAGGGGCGGATACGCAGTATTTT

abundance: .
j_gene: TRBJ1-6
d_gene: .
v_gene: TRBV10-2
CDR3aa: CAISTLQISPLHF
CDR3nt: TGCGCCATCAGCACTTTACAGATTTCACCCCTCCACTTT

abundance: .
j_gene: TRBJ1-1
d_gene: .
v_gene: TRBV2
CDR3aa: CASSETRYTEAFF
CDR3nt: TGTGCCAGCAGTGAGACCAGGTACACTGAAGCTTTCTTT

abundance: many
j_gene: TRBJ2-5
d_gene: .
v_gene: TRBV5-8
CDR3aa: CASSLDGNQETQYF
CDR3nt: TGTGCCAGCAGCTTGGATGGGAATCAAGAGACCCAGTACTTC

abundance: few
j_gene: TRBJ1-2
d_gene: .
v_gene: TRBV29-1
CDR3aa: CSVERQGRIYGYTF
CDR3nt: TGCAGCGTTGAACGGCAGGGACGGATCTATGGCTACACCTTC

abundance: many
j_gene: TRBJ1-3
d_gene: .
v_gene: TRBV5-8
CDR3aa: CASSFYSGNTIYF
CDR3nt: TGTGCCAGCAGCTTCTACTCTGGAAACACCATATATTTT

abundance: medium-sized
j_gene: TRBJ1-2
d_gene: TRBD1
v_gene: TRBV24-1
CDR3aa: CATSDPRTGTEDGYTF
CDR3nt: TGTGCCACCAGTGATCCCAGGACAGGGACGGAGGATGGCTACACCTTC

abundance: .
j_gene: TRBJ2-2
d_gene: .
v_gene: TRBV7-2
CDR3aa: CASSLRSPITGELFF
CDR3nt: TGTGCCAGCAGCTTACGGTCCCCTATCACCGGGGAGCTGTTTTTT

abundance: .
j_gene: TRBJ1-4
d_gene: TRBD1
v_gene: TRBV2
CDR3aa: CASSYRGVNEKLFF
CDR3nt: TGTGCCAGCAGTTACAGGGGCGTTAATGAAAAACTGTTTTTT

abundance: many
j_gene: TRBJ2-1
d_gene: .
v_gene: TRBV5-1
CDR3aa: CASSLGQGGHNEQFF
CDR3nt: TGCGCCAGCAGCTTAGGCCAGGGAGGCCACAATGAGCAGTTCTTC

abundance: few
j_gene: TRBJ1-5
d_gene: .
v_gene: TRBV15
CDR3aa: CATSRDRNNQPQHF
CDR3nt: TGTGCCACCAGCAGAGATCGGAACAATCAGCCCCAGCATTTT

abundance: many
j_gene: TRBJ2-3
d_gene: TRBD2
v_gene: TRBV6-1
CDR3aa: CASSIAGGPTDTQYF
CDR3nt: TGTGCCAGCAGTATAGCGGGGGGACCCACAGATACGCAGTATTTT

abundance: many
j_gene: TRBJ2-5
d_gene: TRBD2
v_gene: TRBV9
CDR3aa: CASSVGASGIPETQYF
CDR3nt: TGTGCCAGCAGCGTAGGGGCTAGCGGGATCCCGGAGACCCAGTACTTC

abundance: .
j_gene: TRBJ1-6
d_gene: .
v_gene: TRBV24-1
CDR3aa: CATSEPGLAGDSPLHF
CDR3nt: TGTGCCACCAGTGAACCGGGACTAGCGGGGGATTCACCCCTCCACTTT

abundance: many
j_gene: TRBJ2-5
d_gene: TRBD2
v_gene: TRBV9
CDR3aa: CASSVVLAGVETQYF
CDR3nt: TGTGCCAGCAGCGTAGTGCTAGCGGGAGTAGAGACCCAGTACTTC

abundance: .
j_gene: TRBJ1-5
d_gene: TRBD1
v_gene: TRBV24-1
CDR3aa: CATSDGTVNSNQPQHF
CDR3nt: TGTGCCACCAGTGACGGGACAGTTAATAGCAATCAGCCCCAGCATTTT

abundance: .
j_gene: TRBJ2-7
d_gene: .
v_gene: TRBV7-2
CDR3aa: CASTSEGGWAYEQYF
CDR3nt: TGTGCCAGCACCTCCGAGGGGGGGTGGGCCTACGAGCAGTACTTC

abundance: many
j_gene: TRBJ1-1
d_gene: .
v_gene: TRBV20-1
CDR3aa: CSAAPGPGEAFF
CDR3nt: TGCAGTGCCGCCCCGGGACCCGGCGAAGCTTTCTTT

abundance: .
j_gene: TRBJ2-3
d_gene: TRBD2
v_gene: TRBV20-1
CDR3aa: CSAPRAGVTDTQYF
CDR3nt: TGCAGTGCTCCCCGCGCGGGAGTCACAGATACGCAGTATTTT

abundance: .
j_gene: TRBJ2-3
d_gene: .
v_gene: TRBV15
CDR3aa: CATTKTDTQYF
CDR3nt: TGTGCCACCACGAAGACTGATACGCAGTATTTT

abundance: .
j_gene: TRBJ2-7
d_gene: .
v_gene: TRBV25-1
CDR3aa: CASGPGQVYEQYF
CDR3nt: TGTGCCAGTGGACCGGGACAAGTCTACGAGCAGTACTTC

abundance: many
j_gene: TRBJ2-1
d_gene: .
v_gene: TRBV6-6
CDR3aa: CASSGQTHNEQFF
CDR3nt: TGTGCCAGCAGTGGGCAGACTCACAATGAGCAGTTCTTC

abundance: many
j_gene: TRBJ2-3
d_gene: .
v_gene: TRBV9
CDR3aa: CATSVRGSTDTQYF
CDR3nt: TGTGCCACCTCGGTCAGGGGTAGCACAGATACGCAGTATTTT

abundance: few
j_gene: TRBJ1-1
d_gene: .
v_gene: TRBV25-1
CDR3aa: CASMVGVNTEAFF
CDR3nt: TGTGCCAGCATGGTAGGGGTGAACACTGAAGCTTTCTTT

abundance: many
j_gene: TRBJ2-2
d_gene: .
v_gene: TRBV10-1
CDR3aa: CASSGGGRTGELFF
CDR3nt: TGCGCCAGCAGTGGTGGGGGGAGAACCGGGGAGCTGTTTTTT

abundance: many
j_gene: TRBJ2-7
d_gene: .
v_gene: TRBV7-9
CDR3aa: CASSYVGSSYEQYF
CDR3nt: TGTGCCAGCAGCTACGTAGGAAGCTCCTACGAGCAGTACTTC

abundance: many
j_gene: TRBJ2-7
d_gene: .
v_gene: TRBV5-1
CDR3aa: CASTGGGPLYEQYF
CDR3nt: TGCGCCAGCACAGGAGGTGGTCCCCTCTACGAGCAGTACTTC

abundance: .
j_gene: TRBJ2-7
d_gene: .
v_gene: TRBV7-9
CDR3aa: CASSSVPYEQYF
CDR3nt: TGTGCCAGCAGCTCAGTACCCTACGAGCAGTACTTC

abundance: many
j_gene: TRBJ2-5
d_gene: TRBD1
v_gene: TRBV27
CDR3aa: CASSPTKIDRDQETQYF
CDR3nt: TGTGCCAGCAGTCCCACCAAAATCGACAGGGATCAAGAGACCCAGTACTTC